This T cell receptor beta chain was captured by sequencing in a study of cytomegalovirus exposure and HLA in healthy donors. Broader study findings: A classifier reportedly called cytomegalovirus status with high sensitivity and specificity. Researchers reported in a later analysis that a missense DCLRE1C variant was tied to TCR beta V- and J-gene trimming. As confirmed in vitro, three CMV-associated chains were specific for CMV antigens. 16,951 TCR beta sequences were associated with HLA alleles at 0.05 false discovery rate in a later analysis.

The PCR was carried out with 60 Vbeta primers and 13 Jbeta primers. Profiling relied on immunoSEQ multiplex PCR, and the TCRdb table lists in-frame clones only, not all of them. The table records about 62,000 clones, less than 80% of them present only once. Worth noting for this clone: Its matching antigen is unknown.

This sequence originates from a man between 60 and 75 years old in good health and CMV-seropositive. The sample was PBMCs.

CDR3 bases: TGCGCCAGCAGTGAAAGCCCCCAGGACTGGTACAATGAGCAGTTCTTC. It encodes CASSESPQDWYNEQFF. The V gene is TRBV10-2, the J gene TRBJ2-1; the D gene is possibly TRBD2 (5 bases). Trimming left V 3 bases short and J 4 bases short, with 16 bases between. Germline assignment: CDR1 WSHSY and CDR2 SAAADI. CDR3 length: 16 residues.